Included here is one T cell receptor (beta chain) sequence, with context. The sample originates from a study of quantifying T cell responses using KT2 cells. Whole-study context: Reverse transcription used primers in the TCR alpha and beta constant regions.

Each cDNA got a UMI-containing oligo ligated at its 3' end. First-round PCR used roughly 4 cycles and beta primers RC1.1 and RC1.2 covering TRBC1 and TRBC2. One entry per CDR3 protein results from TCRdb running MiXCR on the UMI-ligation and nested PCR reads. The sample consists of 39,000 or so distinct CDR3 sequences, over 15% of them appearing once. The CDR3 totals 16 residues. With 4 bases removed from V and 5 bases from J, the gap between germline ends came to 18 bases. Germline V CDR1 and CDR2: MNHEY, SVGEGT. Sequenced sample: PBMCs spiked with cells of the T cell clone KT2. The source of this sequence is a human donor. The V and J genes are TRBV6-2 or TRBV6-3 and TRBJ1-5; D uncertain. CDR3 sequence reads: CASSSPTRQGDQPQHF. DNA of the CDR3: TGTGCCAGCAGTTCCCCGACACGCCAAGGAGATCAGCCCCAGCATTTT.